This TCR beta chain was recorded in a study of T cells after somatic rescue of genetic block. The repertoire was sequenced with immunoSEQ multiplex PCR; TCRdb's copy has only in-frame clones and lacks some. The sample lists approximately 78,000 clones, roughly 90% occurring once. Trimming cost V 0 bases and J 5 bases, with 12 bases left between them. The germline CDR1 and CDR2 sequences are SGDLS and YYNGEE. The CDR3 sequence is 14 residues long. The material sequenced was peripheral blood mononuclear cells (PBMCs). The chain recombines TRBV9 with TRBJ2-7, with D unresolved. This receptor was obtained from a man aged 25 to 40. In DNA form, the CDR3 reads TGTGCCAGCAGCGTAGATCCCAGTGTGAACGAGCAGTACTTC. This gives the protein CASSVDPSVNEQYF.